The 27 T cell receptor beta chains in this list originate from one sample, sequenced in a study of T cells after yellow fever vaccination. TCRdb re-analysed the 5' RACE reads in MiXCR, keeping a single row per CDR3 protein. The sample includes 450,000 to 600,000 distinct CDR3 sequences, roughly 12% of them seen just once. The material sequenced was PBMCs, taken on the day of the yellow fever booster vaccination. These receptors all stem from a man aged 30-40 years who received the YFV17D yellow fever vaccine.

This chain joins TRBV11-2 and TRBJ2-4, with TRBD2 matching 9 bases. CDR1 is SGHAT, CDR2 FQNNGV, per germline. The CDR3 sequence is 20 residues long. Losses at the gene ends were 5 bases for V and 3 bases for J; bases not matched to a gene: 20. As DNA, the CDR3 is TGTGCCAGCAGCAGAACAACCTATGTGAGCGGGAGGCAGGGCAAAAACATTCAGTACTTC. Protein sequence: CASSRTTYVSGRQGKNIQYF.

CDR3 DNA: TGTGCCAGCAGTCCCCCGGGGGGGGCCTGGGGCTATGAGCAGTTCTTC. Translating it yields CASSPPGGAWGYEQFF. This chain connects TRBV28 to TRBJ2-1; 8 bases are a match to TRBD2. V lost 5 bases, J lost 8 bases, and 14 bases stayed unmatched. This CDR3 contains 16 residues. CDR1 is MDHEN, CDR2 SYDVKM, per germline.

The rearrangement uses TRBV15 and TRBJ2-1, with D unresolved. Germline V lookup: CDR1 LNHNV, CDR2 YYDKDF (reference sequence). V lost 0 bases to trimming and J lost 3 bases, with 9 bases between them. The CDR3 extends over 15 amino acids. CDR3 bases: TGTGCCACCAGCAGAGATAGACTCGGCTACAATGAGCAGTTCTTC. Translating it yields CATSRDRLGYNEQFF.

The V gene is TRBV7-2, the J gene TRBJ2-2, with TRBD2 matching over 8 bases. The V gene end was trimmed by 4 bases and the J gene end by 1 base; junction bases not matched to a gene: 5. The CDR3 runs 16 residues. Germline V CDR1 and CDR2: SGHTA, FQGNSA. CDR3: CASSSYSGVNTGELFF. CDR3 DNA sequence: TGTGCCAGCAGCTCATATAGCGGGGTGAACACCGGGGAGCTGTTTTTT.

This chain uses TRBV19 with TRBJ2-7, with D perhaps TRBD1 or TRBD2 (5 bases each). From germline, CDR1 is LNHDA and CDR2 SQIVND (reference sequence). The CDR3 loop spans 15 amino acids. V lost 3 bases and J lost 2, with 14 bases in between. CDR3 nucleotides: TGTGCCAGTAGTATCGGGCCAGGGAGAGCCTACGAGCAGTACTTC. Protein sequence: CASSIGPGRAYEQYF.

This clonotype was counted only a few times. This rearrangement joins TRBV7-2 to TRBJ2-1; D is perhaps TRBD1 or TRBD2 (5 bases each). Trimming removed 2 bases at V and 9 bases at J, with 17 bases between. The CDR3 is made up of 15 amino acids. In germline, CDR1 is SGHTA, CDR2 FQGNSA. The DNA for the CDR3 is TGTGCCAGCAGCTTATTTGGGGGTGATATGGGTGAGCAGTTCTTC. Its protein product is CASSLFGGDMGEQFF. Filled out from reference TRBV7-2 and TRBJ2-1, the complete variable domain reads GAGVSQSPSNKVTEKGKDVELRCDPISGHTALYWYRQSLGQGLEFLIYFQGNSAPDKSGLPSDRFSAERTGGSVSTLTIQRTQQEDSAVYLCASSLFGGDMGEQFFGPGTRLTVL.

The chain combines TRBV10-2 with TRBJ2-3; TRBD2 agrees at 14 bases. The germline V gene encodes CDR1 WSHSY and CDR2 SAAADI. The length of the CDR3 is 15 residues. With V trimmed by 5 bases and J by 5 bases, 3 bases remained unmatched. CDR3 loop: CASSNGLAGGDTQYF. The CDR3 DNA reads as TGCGCCAGCAGTAACGGACTAGCGGGGGGAGATACGCAGTATTTT.

The CDR3 protein is CASRWTGSNYNEQFF. The CDR3 DNA sequence: TGTGCCAGCAGGTGGACAGGGAGTAACTACAATGAGCAGTTCTTC. The chain links TRBV2 to TRBJ2-1; 8 bases match TRBD1. J was trimmed by 3 bases and V by 6 bases; bases with no gene match: 7. The CDR3 has 15 amino acids. Germline V gives CDR1 SNHLY, CDR2 FYNNEI.

DNA for the CDR3: TGCAGTGCTAGAGATAGGATTGCCTACAATGAGCAGTTCTTC. Its protein product is CSARDRIAYNEQFF. This chain connects TRBV20-1 to TRBJ2-1; D is ambiguous. Germline CDR1 is DFQATT and CDR2 is SNEGSKA (reference sequence). V lost 0 bases and J 2 bases, leaving 8 bases between the germline ends. The CDR3 sequence is 14 residues long.

The chain joins TRBV20-1 to TRBJ1-6; TRBD1 agrees at 8 bases. The CDR3 runs 16 residues. Per germline, CDR1 DFQATT and CDR2 SNEGSKA (reference sequence). V lost 5 bases to trimming and J lost 5 bases; unmatched junction nucleotides: 11. The CDR3 DNA is TGCAGTGCTGGGGGGGCAGGGGGCGCCAATAATTCACCCCTCCACTTT. It yields the protein CSAGGAGGANNSPLHF.

This clonotype was found a few times. The chain is built from TRBV11-2 and TRBJ2-4; D perhaps matches TRBD2 (6 bases). V was cut by 7 bases and J by 5 bases, with 15 bases left in between. CDR3 length equals 14 residues. CDR1 is SGHAT, CDR2 FQNNGV, per germline. The DNA of the CDR3 is TGTGCCAGCACCATCGGGGGATCCCAAAACATTCAGTACTTC. Amino acid sequence: CASTIGGSQNIQYF.

This chain uses TRBV5-1 with TRBJ2-2, with 9 bases identical to TRBD2. Trimming at V came to 0 bases and at J to 7 bases, leaving 7 bases not matched to a gene. This CDR3 is built from 16 residues. Germline-derived CDR1 and CDR2 are SGHRS and YFSETQ. The CDR3 region is CASSLGASGMFGELFF. CDR3 sequence (DNA): TGCGCCAGCAGCTTGGGGGCTAGCGGGATGTTCGGGGAGCTGTTTTTT.

The rearrangement uses TRBV29-1 and TRBJ2-3; no definite D call. Trimming pared 3 bases from V and 1 base from J, leaving 8 bases between. The germline CDR1 and CDR2 sequences are SQVTM and ANQGSEA. The CDR3 sequence is 13 residues long. CDR3 amino acids: CSVDDLGTDTQYF. CDR3 coding DNA: TGCAGCGTTGATGATTTGGGCACAGATACGCAGTATTTT.

This clonotype occurred a few times. The chain employs TRBV6-6 and TRBJ2-7; D gene ambiguous. Per germline, CDR1 MNHNY and CDR2 SVGAGI (reference sequence). The V gene lost 5 bases and the J gene lost 4 bases, with 12 bases spanning the gap. The CDR3 covers 13 residues. The CDR3 here is CASSHGREYEQYF. The CDR3 DNA is TGTGCCAGCAGTCACGGACGAGAATACGAGCAGTACTTC.

This clonotype was found a few times. The rearrangement joins TRBV5-1 to TRBJ2-2; 8 bases are shared with TRBD1. From germline, CDR1 is SGHRS and CDR2 YFSETQ. Trimming removed 1 base from V and 5 bases from J; junction bases left unmatched: 7. This CDR3 spans 16 amino acids. In nucleotides, the CDR3 is TGCGCCAGCAGCTTGACCGACAGGGGAATAACCGGGGAGCTGTTTTTT. This sequence encodes CASSLTDRGITGELFF. Looking up the rest from reference TRBV5-1 and TRBJ2-2 gives the full variable domain: KAGVTQTPRYLIKTRGQQVTLSCSPISGHRSVSWYQQTPGQGLQFLFEYFSETQRNKGNFPGRFSGRQFSNSRSEMNVSTLELGDSALYLCASSLTDRGITGELFFGEGSRLTVL.

Many counts were recorded for this clonotype. V and J are TRBV6-5 and TRBJ1-5, with a possible D match to TRBD1 (6 bases). The germline gives CDR1 MNHEY, CDR2 SVGAGI. Trimming shortened V by 6 bases and J by 3 bases, and 12 bases separated the two germline ends. There are 14 residues in the CDR3. For the CDR3, the DNA is TGTGCCAGCAGAAGCGGACAGAACAATCAGCCCCAGCATTTT. Encoded protein: CASRSGQNNQPQHF.

There are a few counts of this clonotype. The chain has TRBV10-3 and TRBJ2-1; D possibly corresponds to TRBD1 (6 bases). The V gene lost 0 bases and the J gene lost 5 bases, with 14 bases spanning the gap. Germline assignment: CDR1 ENHRY and CDR2 SYGVKD. The CDR3 runs to 16 residues. The CDR3 protein is CAISESRGGADNEQFF. In DNA form, the CDR3 reads TGTGCCATCAGTGAGTCCCGAGGGGGAGCGGACAATGAGCAGTTCTTC.

This clonotype was counted only a few times. The chain links TRBV6-2 or TRBV6-3 to TRBJ2-1; the D is unclear. The germline V gene has CDR1 MNHEY and CDR2 SVGEGT. This CDR3 has 15 residues. V dropped 4 bases and J dropped 0 bases, with 10 bases sitting between them. The CDR3 DNA reads as TGTGCCAGCAGTTTCTACGACCGCTCCTACAATGAGCAGTTCTTC. Translating it yields CASSFYDRSYNEQFF.

V is TRBV7-3 and J is TRBJ2-2; tentative D call: TRBD2 (5 bases). CDR1 SGHTA and CDR2 FQGTGA come from the germline V gene. The length of the CDR3 is 15 residues. Between the trimmed V and J ends, which lost 5 bases and 0 bases, there was a span of 10 bases. CDR3 in DNA: TGTGCCAGCAGCCGCGTGCGGGCGAACACCGGGGAGCTGTTTTTT. Its translation is CASSRVRANTGELFF.

V is TRBV5-5 and J is TRBJ1-4; D is unclear. The V end lost 4 bases, the J end lost 7 bases, and 8 bases lay between the germline ends. The germline CDR1 and CDR2 sequences are SGHKS and YYEKEE (reference sequence). This CDR3 spans 12 amino acids. The CDR3 loop is CASSQSLEKLFF. The CDR3 DNA sequence: TGTGCCAGCAGCCAGAGTCTTGAAAAACTGTTTTTT.

V is TRBV5-4 and J is TRBJ2-7; D remains ambiguous. Germline V gene lookup returns CDR1 SGHNT and CDR2 YYREEE (reference sequence). The V and J ends lost 6 bases and 7 bases respectively, with 17 bases between them. The CDR3 consists of 13 residues. The CDR3 bases are TGTGCCAGCACCAAAAACGGCTTCGGGGAGCAGTACTTC. As protein: CASTKNGFGEQYF.

This clonotype showed up just a few times. The CDR3 region is CASNPRRGETQYF. The CDR3 DNA is TGTGCCAGCAACCCCCGGCGGGGGGAGACCCAGTACTTC. The rearrangement links TRBV7-2 to TRBJ2-5, with 7 bases fitting TRBD2. V shed 7 bases, J shed 5 bases, and the junction held 7 bases outside the gene matches. Germline-derived CDR1 and CDR2 are SGHTA and FQGNSA. The CDR3 contains 13 residues.

This rearrangement joins TRBV4-3 to TRBJ2-7; D unclear. Germline loops: CDR1 LGHNA, CDR2 YSLEER. V lost 4 bases to trimming and J lost 8 bases, with 15 bases between them. This CDR3 spans 13 amino acids. CDR3 DNA: TGCGCCAGCAGCCCCGATCAAAATTCACAGCAGTACTTC. The encoded protein is CASSPDQNSQQYF.

In its sample, this clonotype was seen a few times. The chain links TRBV4-3 to TRBJ2-3; TRBD1 is a possible D gene (6 bases). Germline CDR1 LGHNA, CDR2 YSLEER. V lost 1 base to trimming and J lost 6 bases, with 8 bases between them. The CDR3 runs 13 residues. The CDR3 DNA is TGCGCCAGCAGCCAAGGGGGGCGGGATACGCAGTATTTT. It yields the protein CASSQGGRDTQYF.

The gene calls are TRBV20-1 and TRBJ2-5, with TRBD2 identical over 12 bases. V lost 3 bases and J lost 13; bases outside the gene matches: 9. This CDR3 comprises 13 residues. Per germline, CDR1 DFQATT and CDR2 SNEGSKA (reference sequence). This CDR3 reads CSASSGLAGLSYF. CDR3 nucleotides: TGCAGTGCTAGTTCGGGACTAGCGGGTCTGTCGTACTTC.

This chain joins TRBV19 and TRBJ2-2, with D possibly being TRBD1 (6 bases). V gave up 4 bases and J gave up 6 bases, with 18 bases separating them. Per germline, CDR1 LNHDA and CDR2 SQIVND (reference sequence). The CDR3 runs 16 residues. CDR3 loop: CASSTYRERSAGELFF. CDR3 DNA sequence: TGTGCCAGTAGTACATACAGGGAAAGGAGTGCCGGGGAGCTGTTTTTT.

This chain links TRBV4-3 with TRBJ1-2, with 7 bases matching TRBD1. The CDR3 is 17 amino acids. The V gene's germline CDR1 is LGHNA and CDR2 YSLEER. V trimming: 5 bases; J trimming: 6 bases; junction bases outside the gene matches: 18. The DNA of the CDR3 is TGCGCCAGCAGCGCCCGGGACAGCCCAAGCGTCCGGGATGGCTACACCTTC. Its translation is CASSARDSPSVRDGYTF.